This TCR beta chain was documented in a study of blood T cell repertoires in COVID-19. Sequencing was performed with immunoSEQ multiplex PCR; in TCRdb, only in-frame clones are kept and a portion is missing. The sample yields around 200,000 clones, more than 75% seen once. Material: peripheral blood. This TCR derives from a woman in her thirties or forties with COVID-19, enrolled during active disease.

The CDR3 protein is CASSQGTGLGYTF. In nucleotides, the CDR3 is TGCGCCAGCAGCCAAGGGACAGGGTTGGGCTACACCTTC. This chain joins TRBV4-1 and TRBJ1-2; 8 bases are shared with TRBD1. Per the germline V gene, CDR1 is MGHRA and CDR2 is YSYEKL. The ends lost 1 base at V and 8 bases at J; junction bases unmatched: 3. CDR3 length: 13 amino acids.